These 9 T cell receptor beta chains were sequenced from one sample in a study of blood T cell repertoires in COVID-19. TCRdb's copy holds only in-frame clones and misses some; the assay was immunoSEQ multiplex PCR. The sample lists some 310,000 clones, roughly 91% occurring once. The sample was PBMCs or T cells enriched from blood (not recorded which). The receptor source for this set is a woman aged 30 to 39 who had recovered from COVID-19.

This rearrangement joins TRBV5-8 to TRBJ2-1; possible D gene TRBD2, 5 bases. This CDR3 comprises 16 residues. V was shortened by 1 base and J by 0 bases, with 11 bases between the two germline ends. Germline V gene data show CDR1 as SGHTS and CDR2 as YDEGEE. The CDR3 spells CASSLHSGSSYNEQFF. Here the CDR3 DNA reads TGTGCCAGCAGCTTGCATTCGGGGAGCTCCTACAATGAGCAGTTCTTC.

This CDR3 is CASSFDSGNYGYTF. The CDR3 coding sequence is TGTGCCAGCAGCTTTGATTCAGGGAACTATGGCTACACCTTC. V is TRBV7-9 and J is TRBJ1-2; D perhaps matches TRBD1 (5 bases). V was shortened by 3 bases and J by 2 bases, with 10 bases between the two germline ends. The CDR3 extends over 14 amino acids. Per germline, CDR1 SEHNR and CDR2 FQNEAQ (reference sequence).

The chain is built from TRBV4-1 and TRBJ2-7; the D gene is possibly TRBD2 (6 bases). The CDR3 extends over 15 amino acids. V lost 1 base and J lost 2, with 12 bases in between. CDR1 is MGHRA and CDR2 is YSYEKL in the germline V gene. The CDR3 sequence: CASSQVLRDTYEQYF. In DNA form, the CDR3 reads TGCGCCAGCAGCCAAGTGTTGCGGGATACCTACGAGCAGTACTTC.

This chain joins TRBV29-1 and TRBJ2-1; D is unresolved. Germline V gene lookup returns CDR1 SQVTM and CDR2 ANQGSEA. CDR3 size: 13 residues. The V and J ends lost 4 bases and 0 bases respectively, with 7 bases between them. The CDR3 region has the DNA TGCAGCGTTGTACAGCCCTCCTACAATGAGCAGTTCTTC. Protein sequence: CSVVQPSYNEQFF.

This clone has a single count. The rearrangement links TRBV4-1 to TRBJ2-7; 7 bases fit TRBD1. The germline V gene has CDR1 MGHRA and CDR2 YSYEKL. V lost 0 bases, J lost 7 bases, and 18 bases stayed unmatched. The CDR3 sequence is 18 residues long. The CDR3 is CASSQESRGQALSMEQYF. Written as DNA, the CDR3 is TGCGCCAGCAGCCAAGAAAGCAGAGGACAGGCACTTTCCATGGAGCAGTACTTC.

This chain uses TRBV7-2 with TRBJ2-7; 8 bases are shared with TRBD2. Germline loops: CDR1 SGHTA, CDR2 FQGNSA. There are 17 residues in the CDR3. V shed 3 bases, J shed 0 bases, and the junction held 10 bases outside the gene matches. The CDR3 sequence is CASSFQTGAGASYEQYF. The CDR3 DNA follows: TGTGCCAGCAGCTTCCAAACGGGAGCGGGAGCCTCCTACGAGCAGTACTTC. The full variable domain, with the rest looked up from reference TRBV7-2 and TRBJ2-7, is GAGVSQSPSNKVTEKGKDVELRCDPISGHTALYWYRQSLGQGLEFLIYFQGNSAPDKSGLPSDRFSAERTGGSVSTLTIQRTQQEDSAVYLCASSFQTGAGASYEQYFGPGTRLTVT.

Only one count was recorded for this clone. The chain has TRBV19 and TRBJ2-1; TRBD2 agrees at 9 bases. The CDR3 length is 15 residues. V lost 4 bases, J lost 5 bases, and 6 bases stayed unmatched. Germline V CDR1 and CDR2: LNHDA, SQIVND (reference sequence). The CDR3 here is CASSRGLALNNEQFF. As DNA, the CDR3 is TGTGCCAGTAGTAGAGGACTAGCGCTAAACAATGAGCAGTTCTTC.

The V and J genes are TRBV5-1 and TRBJ2-1; possible D gene TRBD1, 6 bases. The V and J ends lost 5 bases and 13 bases respectively, with 28 bases between them. The CDR3 loop spans 16 amino acids. The V gene's germline CDR1 is SGHRS and CDR2 YFSETQ. The CDR3 sequence is CASSSTELRQDLLQFF. The CDR3 nucleotides are TGCGCCAGCAGTTCTACGGAACTAAGACAGGACCTTTTACAGTTCTTC.

The V gene is TRBV5-1, the J gene TRBJ1-1; TRBD1 matches at 9 bases. The CDR3 covers 15 residues. Germline CDR1 SGHRS, CDR2 YFSETQ. After removal of 2 bases from V and 2 bases from J, the junction contained 4 bases not matched to a gene. The CDR3 DNA reads as TGCGCCAGCAGCTTCGGGACAGGGACTAACACTGAAGCTTTCTTT. The encoded protein is CASSFGTGTNTEAFF. The whole variable domain, remainder taken from reference TRBV5-1 and TRBJ1-1, is KAGVTQTPRYLIKTRGQQVTLSCSPISGHRSVSWYQQTPGQGLQFLFEYFSETQRNKGNFPGRFSGRQFSNSRSEMNVSTLELGDSALYLCASSFGTGTNTEAFFGQGTRLTVV.